The clone carrying this T cell receptor (beta chain) was counted between two and nine times. The length of the CDR3 is 15 residues. V was trimmed by 2 bases and J by 4 bases, leaving 14 bases between them. Germline-derived CDR1 and CDR2 are MGHRA and YSYEKL. This record comes from a study of blood T cell repertoires in COVID-19. Study background: Sample material is recorded as cDNA or gDNA derived from T cells, B-cell-depleted T cells, or PBMCs.

Per the authors' pipeline: Amplified reference gene primers provided the basis for estimating nucleated cell counts. Assay: immunoSEQ multiplex PCR; the TCRdb copy retains only in-frame clones and omits some. The V and J calls and clone size are taken from that table; D and trimming were inferred from the DNA. This sample has tens of thousands of clones, with 70% to 80% found just once. Sequencing was performed on peripheral blood. This sequence was found in a human donor in a cohort sampled during active COVID-19. The chain couples TRBV4-1 to TRBJ1-2; the D gene is possibly TRBD1 (5 bases). CDR3 in amino acids: CASSQFTTEFYGYTF. The CDR3 DNA is TGCGCCAGCAGCCAATTCACGACAGAATTCTATGGCTACACCTTC.